A selection of T cell receptor beta chains follows, all from one sample in a study of blood T cell repertoires in COVID-19. Libraries were prepared by immunoSEQ multiplex PCR; TCRdb keeps only in-frame clonotypes and omits some of them. The table shows roughly 260,000 clones, with about 91% occurring only once. The material sequenced was peripheral blood. The receptors come from a young adult with COVID-19, enrolled during active disease. Each CDR3 is given with its conserved first and last residue. Each record gives: J gene, V gene, CDR3 length, D gene, clone size, CDR3 DNA, CDR3 protein. D genes are given only for firm matches. Expanded clones get a size class; other rows say once, few or many, or leave the size out.

TRBJ2-4	TRBV11-2	14	-	-	TGTGCCAGCAGCTTAGACAGGATCAAAAACATTCAGTACTTC	CASSLDRIKNIQYF
TRBJ1-1	TRBV5-1	13	-	-	TGCGCCAGCAGCTTGTCCCAGGGAACTGAAGCTTTCTTT	CASSLSQGTEAFF
TRBJ2-2	TRBV19	16	TRBD2	-	TGTGCCAGTAGTATAGGGGCTAGCGGGATCACCGGGGAGCTGTTTTTT	CASSIGASGITGELFF
TRBJ2-7	TRBV4-3	15	-	-	TGCGCCAGCAGCTCCCAACCGGGACTGAAGTACGAGCAGTACTTC	CASSSQPGLKYEQYF
TRBJ2-7	TRBV10-3	16	TRBD2	-	TGTGCCATCAGTGGTCCACTAGCGGGTGATGCCTACGAGCAGTACTTC	CAISGPLAGDAYEQYF
TRBJ2-3	TRBV9	15	TRBD2	-	TGTGCCAGCAGCGCTAGCGGGAGGGCCGCAGATACGCAGTATTTT	CASSASGRAADTQYF
TRBJ2-2	TRBV5-1	16	-	-	TGCGCCAGCAGCGTGAGCCAACCAGGGGCTACCGGGGAGCTGTTTTTT	CASSVSQPGATGELFF
TRBJ1-2	TRBV6-2/TRBV6-3	13	-	-	TGTGCCAGCAGCGCTTCAGATAACTATGGCTACACCTTC	CASSASDNYGYTF
TRBJ2-1	TRBV18	13	-	-	TGTGCCAGCTCACCACTCGACTCCAATGAGCAGTTCTTC	CASSPLDSNEQFF
TRBJ2-5	TRBV30	13	TRBD1	-	TGTGCCTGGAGTAGACAGGGACCGGAGACCCAGTACTTC	CAWSRQGPETQYF
TRBJ2-7	TRBV5-6	15	TRBD1	-	TGTGCCAGCAGCGGTACAGGGGGCGGGGCCTACGAGCAGTACTTC	CASSGTGGGAYEQYF
TRBJ2-5	TRBV7-7	15	TRBD2	-	TGTGCCAGCAGCTCCAAGGCAGCGGGGGGGGAGACCCAGTACTTC	CASSSKAAGGETQYF
TRBJ2-7	TRBV28	15	TRBD1	once	TGTGCCAGCAGTTTAGGGCAGGGGGAGCCCTACGAGCAGTACTTC	CASSLGQGEPYEQYF
TRBJ2-7	TRBV18	13	-	-	TGTGCCAGCTCCCAAACATTAGCTCTCGAGCAGTACTTC	CASSQTLALEQYF
TRBJ2-3	TRBV24-1	16	TRBD2	-	TGTGCCACCAGCGATATAGCGGGAGGGGGCACAGATACGCAGTATTTT	CATSDIAGGGTDTQYF
TRBJ2-1	TRBV24-1	17	TRBD2	-	TGTGCCACCAGTGACCCTGCCTCTAGCGGGTCACGCAATGAGCAGTTCTTC	CATSDPASSGSRNEQFF
TRBJ2-3	TRBV5-1	13	-	-	TGCGCCAGCAGCAATAGCGTTACAGATACGCAGTATTTT	CASSNSVTDTQYF
TRBJ2-7	TRBV9	12	-	-	TGTGCCAGCAGCGCCCGAGGGTACGAGCAGTACTTC	CASSARGYEQYF
TRBJ1-5	TRBV28	14	TRBD1	-	TGTGCCAGCAGTGTTACAGGGGATTGGCAGCCCCAGCATTTT	CASSVTGDWQPQHF
TRBJ1-1	TRBV13	16	-	-	TGTGCCAGCAGCCTTTTTTGGGGCAGGACGATTGCTGAAGCTTTCTTT	CASSLFWGRTIAEAFF
TRBJ1-2	TRBV30	13	-	-	TGTGCCTGGAGTGTCAGGGGCTCCTGGGGCTACACCTTC	CAWSVRGSWGYTF
TRBJ2-1	TRBV5-1	17	TRBD2	-	TGCGCCAGCAGCTTGGCCGGGACTAGCGGGAATTACAATGAGCAGTTCTTC	CASSLAGTSGNYNEQFF
TRBJ1-1	TRBV29-1	12	-	-	TGCAGCTCCTTCGAGGGGAACACTGAAGCTTTCTTT	CSSFEGNTEAFF
TRBJ1-2	TRBV6-5	14	-	-	TGTGCCAGCAGCTTCGGACAGACAAACTATGGCTACACCTTC	CASSFGQTNYGYTF
TRBJ2-3	TRBV3-1/TRBV3-2	13	-	-	TGTGCCAGCAGAGAGGCGGGATCGGATACGCAGTATTTT	CASREAGSDTQYF
TRBJ2-1	TRBV13	17	TRBD2	once	TGTGCCAGCAGCTATCCCCCCAGCGGGGAGGGCGCATATGAGCAGTTCTTC	CASSYPPSGEGAYEQFF
TRBJ1-1	TRBV7-9	13	-	-	TGTGCCAGCAGCTTACCAGGGTACACTGAAGCTTTCTTT	CASSLPGYTEAFF
TRBJ1-3	TRBV7-9	12	-	-	TGTGCCAGCAGCGCCGGTGGAAACACCATATATTTT	CASSAGGNTIYF
TRBJ2-2	TRBV7-2	14	-	-	TGTGCCAGCAGCTTCAGAACGACGGGCGGGGAGCTGTTTTTT	CASSFRTTGGELFF
TRBJ2-7	TRBV7-3	15	-	few	TGTGCCAGCAGCTTATGGGCGGGTAGCTCCTACGAGCAGTACTTC	CASSLWAGSSYEQYF
TRBJ1-5	TRBV28	21	-	-	TGTGCCAGCAGTTTAAGGACTGCGTACACCGCCCGCAAAAGTCGCAATCAGCCCCAGCATTTT	CASSLRTAYTARKSRNQPQHF
TRBJ1-6	TRBV15	14	TRBD1	-	TGTGCCACCAGAGACGGGACAGACCATTCACCCCTCCACTTT	CATRDGTDHSPLHF
TRBJ2-2	TRBV19	13	-	few	TGTGCCAGTGACCAGGGGAACGCCGGGGAGCTGTTTTTT	CASDQGNAGELFF
TRBJ1-2	TRBV3-1/TRBV3-2	17	-	-	TGTGCCAGCAGCCAAGACCAAGGGGCGGGGAGTTGGTATGGCTACACCTTC	CASSQDQGAGSWYGYTF
TRBJ2-1	TRBV9	13	-	once	TGTGCCAGCAGCTTCCCGGGTGGGAATGAGCAGTTCTTC	CASSFPGGNEQFF
TRBJ2-7	TRBV4-1	15	TRBD1	-	TGCGCCAGCAGCCAACCGGGACAGGGGGAGCACGAGCAGTACTTC	CASSQPGQGEHEQYF
TRBJ2-5	TRBV9	14	-	-	TGTGCCAGCAGCGCCCCTGAGGCGGAGGAGACCCAGTACTTC	CASSAPEAEETQYF
TRBJ2-7	TRBV28	13	TRBD2	-	TGTGCCAGCAGAACTAGCGGGACCTACGAGCAGTACTTC	CASRTSGTYEQYF
TRBJ2-7	TRBV20-1	17	-	-	TGCAGTGCTAGTATCCCGGAGCGGCCGATAATGGCCTACGAGCAGTACTTC	CSASIPERPIMAYEQYF
TRBJ1-6	TRBV9	14	-	-	TGTGCCAGCAGTGACGGGACACCGATTTCACCCCTCCACTTT	CASSDGTPISPLHF
TRBJ1-4	TRBV19	14	TRBD1	-	TGTGCCACCCGCCCGGGACAGGGTGATCAAAAACTGTTTTTT	CATRPGQGDQKLFF
TRBJ2-3	TRBV14	14	-	-	TGTGCCAGCAGCCAAGATGCCCTATCCCATACGCAGTATTTT	CASSQDALSHTQYF